One T cell receptor (beta chain) is described in this entry. The data belong to a study of blood T cells in healthy people across ages. Through a sample-barcoded 5' primer and a J-beta primer mix, a second PCR was run for roughly 6 to 12 cycles. A template-switch adaptor that had 12 random nucleotides put a tag on each cDNA molecule. A single record per CDR3 protein comes from TCRdb applying MiXCR to the 5' RACE reads. The sample carries over 500,000 distinct CDR3 sequences, approximately 52% recorded once. The CDR3 loop spans 13 amino acids. CDR1 is LGHDT, CDR2 YNNKEL, per germline (reference sequence). V lost 2 bases and J 11 bases, leaving 15 bases between the germline ends.

The receptor comes from a woman aged 80 or over in good health. The source material was blood. V and J are TRBV3-1 and TRBJ2-5; D remains ambiguous. In nucleotides, the CDR3 is TGTGCCAGCAGCCAAATCCCCTACGATGAGCAGTACTTC. This translates into CASSQIPYDEQYF.